One and the same sample provided the 27 T cell receptor beta chains below, sequenced in a study of Graves' ophthalmopathy and Graves' hyperthyroidism (dated by TCRdb to 2016 to 2019). Sequenced using an Illumina HiSeq 2000. For repertoire sequencing, TCR beta CDR3 regions were amplified from RNA transcripts. The first round was an RT-PCR using HTBI primers with the Qiagen OneStep RT-PCR kit, and this first round was followed by a second-round multiplex PCR, then size selection and purification. The raw public data were reprocessed by TCRdb itself: fastp quality trimming at Q25, MiXCR clonotype calling, in-frame beta chains only. Each record represents a unique CDR3 protein, reported with the most common genes and DNA among its rows. Present in this sample are tens of thousands of distinct CDR3 sequences, about 50% of which were seen just once. The ten top clones hold about 17% of the sample. What was sequenced was peripheral blood. These receptors were obtained from an adult man with Graves' ophthalmopathy.

At least ten counts were recorded for this clonotype. This chain joins TRBV11-1 and TRBJ1-2; weak D call: TRBD1 (5 bases). The V gene's germline CDR1 is SGHAT and CDR2 FQDESV (reference sequence). There are 13 residues in the CDR3. Trimming stripped 5 bases from V and 5 bases from J, with 12 bases between. The CDR3 nucleotides read TGTGCCAGCAGCCCCGGGCGGGGGTATGGCTACACCTTC. Amino acid sequence: CASSPGRGYGYTF.

The rearrangement links TRBV5-4 to TRBJ1-2; possible D gene TRBD1, 5 bases. The CDR3 loop spans 16 amino acids. V lost 4 bases and J lost 0, with 16 bases in between. The germline gives CDR1 SGHNT, CDR2 YYREEE (reference sequence). The CDR3 spells CASSPRQMTANYGYTF. The CDR3 nucleotides are TGTGCCAGCAGCCCTCGACAGATGACAGCTAACTATGGCTACACCTTC.

Comments on this clonotype: This likely comes from a read error, as the CDR3 has no conserved phenylalanine or tryptophan at its end. The chain joins TRBV10-3 to TRBJ2-6; D possibly corresponds to TRBD1 (6 bases). The CDR3 has 15 residues. The germline V gene has CDR1 ENHRY and CDR2 SYGVKD. The CDR3 coding sequence is TGTGCCACACGGGACACCCTCTCTGGGGCCGACGTCCTGACTTCC. Its protein product is CATRDTLSGADVLTS.

The chain employs TRBV7-1 and TRBJ1-2; D is unresolved. TRBV7-1 is annotated as an ORF whose role is uncertain. The CDR3 has 13 residues. Trimming pared 3 bases from V and 7 bases from J, leaving 12 bases between. CDR3 nucleotides: TGTGCCAGCAGCTCCCGGGGAGCGTTTGGCTACACCTTC. The encoded protein is CASSSRGAFGYTF.

The chain employs TRBV7-2 and TRBJ2-3, with 9 nucleotides matching TRBD1. Germline CDR1 reads SGHTA; CDR2 reads FQGNSA. The CDR3 extends over 13 amino acids. V lost 4 bases to trimming and J lost 8 bases; unmatched junction nucleotides: 4. CDR3 sequence reads: CASSSGTGFTQYF. DNA of the CDR3: TGTGCCAGCAGCTCCGGGACAGGGTTTACGCAGTATTTT.

In this sample, this clonotype turned up many times. The chain recombines TRBV5-8 with TRBJ2-3; 12 bases line up with TRBD2. The CDR3 sequence is 17 residues long. With V trimmed by 0 bases and J by 6 bases, 8 bases remained unmatched. Germline V gene lookup returns CDR1 SGHTS and CDR2 YDEGEE. Here the CDR3 DNA reads TGTGCCAGCAGCTTGGGTGCTAGCGGGGGGGCAGAGGATACGCAGTATTTT. Encoded protein: CASSLGASGGAEDTQYF.

The chain couples TRBV2 to TRBJ1-1; D not resolved. Germline CDR1 is SNHLY and CDR2 is FYNNEI. The CDR3 length is 14 residues. V gave up 7 bases and J gave up 3 bases, with 15 bases separating them. CDR3 loop: CASTLTSVDTEAFF. The CDR3 DNA is TGTGCCAGCACTCTGACTAGCGTGGACACTGAAGCTTTCTTT.

The chain couples TRBV7-8 to TRBJ2-7; 7 bases fit TRBD2. The CDR3 sequence is 14 residues long. Germline V gene data show CDR1 as SGHVS and CDR2 as FQNEAQ. This CDR3 reads CASSPRAARETRCV. The CDR3 bases are TGTGCCAGCAGCCCGCGGGCCGCGCGGGAGACGCGTTGCGTC.

Only a few counts were recorded for this clonotype. The rearrangement uses TRBV6-2 or TRBV6-3 and TRBJ2-1; 10 bases map to TRBD1. The V segment lost 8 bases and the J segment 4 bases; nucleotides outside the gene matches: 17. Per the germline V gene, CDR1 is MNHEY and CDR2 is SVGEGT. This CDR3 is 18 amino acids long. The CDR3 reads CASRDALRPGQGYNEQFF. Here the CDR3 DNA reads TGTGCCAGCCGTGACGCCCTTCGACCGGGACAGGGGTACAATGAGCAGTTCTTC.

This clonotype showed up many times. The chain uses TRBV6-6 and TRBJ2-4, with 9 bases that match TRBD2. J gave up 4 bases and V 0 bases, and 4 bases lay outside the gene matches. Germline-derived CDR1 and CDR2 are MNHNY and SVGAGI (reference sequence). This CDR3 is built from 16 residues. The CDR3 sequence is CASSYSPSGKKNIQYF. The CDR3 DNA sequence: TGTGCCAGCAGTTACTCTCCTAGCGGGAAAAAAAACATTCAGTACTTC.

The rearrangement joins TRBV19 to TRBJ2-1, with D maybe TRBD1 (5 bases). This CDR3 contains 14 residues. Trimming took 3 bases from V and 9 from J, leaving 15 bases between them. Germline-derived CDR1 and CDR2 are LNHDA and SQIVND (reference sequence). In DNA, the CDR3 is TGTGCCAGTAGTATTACAGGTCGGATGGGTGAGCAGTTCTTC. Residues: CASSITGRMGEQFF. The full variable domain, in which reference TRBV19 and TRBJ2-1 provide the parts outside the CDR3, is DGGITQSPKYLFRKEGQNVTLSCEQNLNHDAMYWYRQDPGQGLRLIYYSQIVNDFQKGDIAEGYSVSREKKESFPLTVTSAQKNPTAFYLCASSITGRMGEQFFGPGTRLTVL.

Remarks on this clonotype: Just one base apart from a much larger clone, this may be a read error. The chain uses TRBV10-2 and TRBJ1-5, with 8 bases aligning to TRBD1. The CDR3 has 15 amino acids. Germline V lookup: CDR1 WSHSY, CDR2 SAAADI. V lost 3 bases and J lost 6; bases outside the gene matches: 7. The CDR3 spells CASSDTGQASQPQHF. CDR3 in DNA: TGCGCCAGCAGTGATACGGGACAGGCCAGTCAGCCCCAGCATTTT.

At least ten counts were recorded for this clonotype. The chain couples TRBV12-3 or TRBV12-4 to TRBJ2-3; 8 bases agree with TRBD1. The ends lost 7 bases at V and 3 bases at J; junction bases unmatched: 6. The CDR3 has 14 residues. The CDR3 coding sequence is TGTGCCAGCATCCTGACAGGGGCGACAGATACGCAGTATTTT. This translates into CASILTGATDTQYF.

By frequency in the sample, this clonotype is medium-sized. The chain joins TRBV2 to TRBJ2-1; perhaps TRBD1 as D (6 bases). The germline CDR1 and CDR2 sequences are SNHLY and FYNNEI. The V and J ends lost 7 bases and 6 bases respectively, with 10 bases between them. CDR3 length: 12 residues. The CDR3 DNA sequence: TGTGCCAGCATGTTCAGGGGCAATGAGCAGTTCTTC. It encodes CASMFRGNEQFF. Full variable domain (rest looked up from reference TRBV2 and TRBJ2-1): EPEVTQTPSHQVTQMGQEVILRCVPISNHLYFYWYRQILGQKVEFLVSFYNNEISEKSEIFDDQFSVERPDGSNFTLKIRSTKLEDSAMYFCASMFRGNEQFFGPGTRLTVL.

This clonotype was picked up many times. CDR3 protein: CASSPGGGLNTEAFF. In DNA form, the CDR3 reads TGTGCCAGCAGCCCCGGGGGGGGGCTAAACACTGAAGCTTTCTTT. J is TRBJ1-1 and V is TRBV5-6; a weak D match, TRBD1 (6 bases). Germline CDR1 SGHDT, CDR2 YYEEEE. The CDR3 is made up of 15 amino acids. Trimming left V 4 bases short and J 2 bases short, with 15 bases between. Supplemented by reference TRBV5-6 and TRBJ1-1, the full variable domain reads DAGVTQSPTHLIKTRGQQVTLRCSPKSGHDTVSWYQQALGQGPQFIFQYYEEEERQRGNFPDRFSGHQFPNYSSELNVNALLLGDSALYLCASSPGGGLNTEAFFGQGTRLTVV.

This clonotype was counted many times. The rearrangement uses TRBV12-3 or TRBV12-4 and TRBJ2-7; 7 nucleotides line up with TRBD2. With 3 bases clipped from V and 3 bases from J, the junction kept 2 bases outside the gene matches. The CDR3 covers 13 residues. The DNA of the CDR3 is TGTGCCAGCAGTTTCAGGGAGGGCTACGAGCAGTACTTC. This translates into CASSFREGYEQYF.

This clonotype has at least ten counts. The V gene is TRBV9, the J gene TRBJ2-3, with TRBD1 matching over 7 bases. This CDR3 is built from 13 residues. V was clipped by 1 base and J by 4 bases; unmatched bases: 0. Germline-derived CDR1 and CDR2 are SGDLS and YYNGEE. CDR3 in amino acids: CASSVQGADTQYF. The CDR3 coding sequence is TGTGCCAGCAGCGTACAGGGGGCAGATACGCAGTATTTT.

Details on this clonotype: The conserved phenylalanine or tryptophan is not found at the CDR3 terminus, so this likely reflects a read error. No DNA is shown, since the ends of the CDR3 on it are uncertain; the CDR3 is the one TCRdb lists. The rearrangement links TRBV5-1 to TRBJ2-7; the DNA was not compared with TRBD1, the D call given in the table. Both ends counted, the CDR3 spans 13 residues. Looked up from germline, CDR1 is SGHRS and CDR2 is YFSETQ. The CDR3 sequence: CASSLTGSFEHYC.

This clonotype was observed many times. The chain is built from TRBV28 and TRBJ1-5, with D tentatively TRBD1 (5 bases). In germline, CDR1 is MDHEN, CDR2 SYDVKM. The CDR3 extends over 15 amino acids. V was trimmed by 3 bases and J by 7 bases, leaving 16 bases between them. CDR3 sequence reads: CASSFQWQGRQPQHF. Written as DNA, the CDR3 is TGTGCCAGCAGTTTTCAGTGGCAGGGTAGACAGCCCCAGCATTTT.

This chain uses TRBV5-1 with TRBJ2-1, with D perhaps matching TRBD1 or TRBD2 (5 bases each). With 2 bases removed from V and 3 bases from J, the gap between germline ends came to 9 bases. CDR3 length equals 14 residues. Germline lookup yields CDR1 SGHRS and CDR2 YFSETQ. The CDR3 spells CASSFEGRYNEQFF. In nucleotides, the CDR3 is TGCGCCAGCAGCTTTGAGGGACGCTACAATGAGCAGTTCTTC.

As for this clonotype: Germline and junction disagree at one end, which may indicate a read error. This rearrangement joins TRBV2 to TRBJ1-1; a possible D gene is TRBD1 (5 bases). The germline gives CDR1 SNHLY, CDR2 FYNNEI. The CDR3 totals 12 residues. The CDR3 nucleotides read TGTGCCAGCAGAGAGGACAAACCTGAGGCTTTCTTT. Protein: CASREDKPEAFF.

This chain uses TRBV24-1 with TRBJ2-6; tentative D call: TRBD2 (6 bases). This CDR3 spans 16 amino acids. Trimming removed 6 bases at V and 4 bases at J, with 15 bases between. The germline V gene encodes CDR1 KGHDR and CDR2 SFDVKD. This CDR3 reads CATSTGEVRGANVLTF. CDR3 coding DNA: TGTGCCACCAGTACGGGAGAGGTCCGCGGGGCCAACGTCCTGACTTTC.

The rearrangement joins TRBV2 to TRBJ1-1; TRBD1 is a possible D gene (6 bases). Between the trimmed V and J ends, which lost 6 bases and 5 bases, there was a span of 7 bases. The germline V gene has CDR1 SNHLY and CDR2 FYNNEI. The CDR3 runs to 11 residues. The CDR3 region is CASSRGTEAFF. The CDR3 DNA reads as TGTGCCAGCAGCAGGGGTACTGAAGCTTTCTTT.

Ten or more counts support this clonotype. The rearrangement links TRBV7-2 to TRBJ2-7; 12 bases are a match to TRBD2. V gave up 4 bases and J gave up 1 base; unmatched junction bases: 8. Germline V gene sequence: CDR1 SGHTA, CDR2 FQGNSA. The CDR3 contains 17 residues. The CDR3 is CASSSGLAGGPSYEQYF. The CDR3, as DNA: TGTGCCAGCAGCTCTGGTCTAGCGGGAGGGCCTTCCTACGAGCAGTACTTC.

By sample fraction, this clonotype is medium-sized (0.01 to 0.1%). The chain links TRBV2 to TRBJ2-1; D is uncertain. V lost 3 bases to trimming and J lost 8 bases, with 8 bases between them. CDR3 length: 12 residues. Germline CDR1 is SNHLY and CDR2 is FYNNEI. The CDR3 coding sequence is TGTGCCAGCAGTGACCCGTGGGATGAGCAGTTCTTC. Its translation is CASSDPWDEQFF.

This chain connects TRBV18 to TRBJ1-5, with D hard to call. From germline, CDR1 is KGHSH and CDR2 LQKENI. Trimming removed 3 bases at V and 7 bases at J, with 13 bases between. This CDR3 comprises 14 residues. CDR3 nucleotides: TGTGCCAGCTCACCTGAGTTCAGTGGCCAGCCCCAGCATTTT. This gives the protein CASSPEFSGQPQHF.

The table lists this clonotype with many counts. This sequence joins TRBV5-1 and TRBJ1-2; weak D call: TRBD1 (6 bases). The V gene lost 0 bases and the J gene lost 8 bases, with 8 bases spanning the gap. Looked up from germline, CDR1 is SGHRS and CDR2 is YFSETQ. The CDR3 runs to 12 residues. The CDR3 DNA reads as TGCGCCAGCAGCTTGGACAGGGACGGCTACACCTTC. As protein: CASSLDRDGYTF.